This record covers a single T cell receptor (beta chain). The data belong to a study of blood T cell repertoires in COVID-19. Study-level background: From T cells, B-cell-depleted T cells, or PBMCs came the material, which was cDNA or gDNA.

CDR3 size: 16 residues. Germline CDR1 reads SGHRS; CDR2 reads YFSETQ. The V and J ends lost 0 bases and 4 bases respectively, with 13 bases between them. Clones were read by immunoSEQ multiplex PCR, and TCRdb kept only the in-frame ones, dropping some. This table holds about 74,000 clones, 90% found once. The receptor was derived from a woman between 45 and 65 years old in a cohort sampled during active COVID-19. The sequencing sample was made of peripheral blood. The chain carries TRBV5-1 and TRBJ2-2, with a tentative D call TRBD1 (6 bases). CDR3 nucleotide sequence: TGCGCCAGCAGCTTGGAGGGACACCCATCCACCGGGGAGCTGTTTTTT. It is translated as CASSLEGHPSTGELFF.